A single sample gave rise to the 2 T cell receptor beta chains below, sequenced in a study of blood T cell repertoires in COVID-19. TCRdb keeps only in-frame clones here, not all; method: immunoSEQ multiplex PCR. The table has more than 70,000 clones, more than 80% seen once. The sequenced sample was peripheral blood. The receptors derive from a woman aged 80 or older with acute or convalescent COVID-19.

This clone was picked up one time. J is TRBJ2-2 and V is TRBV5-1; D is unresolved. The ends were cut back, 0 bases at V and 1 base at J, with 7 bases in the middle. The CDR3 spans 15 residues. Germline V gene lookup returns CDR1 SGHRS and CDR2 YFSETQ. CDR3 coding DNA: TGCGCCAGCAGCTTGGGGGCAGGGAACACCGGGGAGCTGTTTTTT. Translation gives CASSLGAGNTGELFF.

The chain recombines TRBV10-3 with TRBJ1-2; no definite D call. CDR3 length: 14 residues. Germline V gene lookup returns CDR1 ENHRY and CDR2 SYGVKD. The V gene lost 0 bases and the J gene lost 4 bases, with 9 bases spanning the gap. The CDR3 DNA sequence: TGTGCCATCAGTGAGTCGCAGCGTATCTATGGCTACACCTTC. Its protein is CAISESQRIYGYTF.